The text below deals with one TCR beta chain. What it binds is unknown. Genomic DNA was the PCR template. The TCR beta CDR3 region was amplified using 30 forward and 13 reverse primers. TCRdb reanalysed the multiplex PCR reads using MiXCR and keeps one entry per CDR3 protein. The sample carries more than 250,000 distinct CDR3 sequences, roughly 50% recorded once. The sample originates from a study of type 1 and type 2 diabetes patients. Overall study context: Participants included type 1 and type 2 diabetes patients plus nondiabetic controls.

General study findings and limits: A median of one highly-expanded CD4+ clone, covering 3% to 5% of reads, occurred in type 2 diabetes.

V shed 6 bases and J 7 bases; nucleotides not matched to a gene: 8. Germline CDR1 SNHLY, CDR2 FYNNEI. CDR3 length: 15 amino acids. The rearrangement joins TRBV2 to TRBJ2-1, with TRBD2 matching over 11 bases. Source material: peripheral blood mononuclear cells (PBMCs). This clonotype was sampled from a man between 18 and 35 years old with type 2 diabetes. The CDR3 coding sequence is TGTGCCAGCAGGGATAGCGGGAGGGCCGGGAATGAGCAGTTCTTC. The encoded protein is CASRDSGRAGNEQFF. The entire variable domain, with the rest obtained from reference TRBV2 and TRBJ2-1, is as follows: EPEVTQTPSHQVTQMGQEVILRCVPISNHLYFYWYRQILGQKVEFLVSFYNNEISEKSEIFDDQFSVERPDGSNFTLKIRSTKLEDSAMYFCASRDSGRAGNEQFFGPGTRLTVL.